The clone carrying this T cell receptor (beta chain) was detected many times. What it binds is not known. CDR3 length: 12 amino acids. CDR1 DFQATT and CDR2 SNEGSKA come from the germline V gene (reference sequence). V lost 6 bases and J lost 10, with 16 bases in between. TCR beta CDR3 region amplification was performed from RNA transcripts. During a first-round RT-PCR of the TCR CDR3, the HTBI primer set was used. MiXCR, applied by TCRdb to the multiplex PCR reads, yields one record per CDR3 protein. The sample consists of under 450,000 distinct CDR3 sequences, 15% to 19% of them appearing once. This record belongs to a study of T cells in Graves' hyperthyroidism and ophthalmopathy. Patients between 18 and 65 years old had hyperthyroidism, newly diagnosed and lasting under 2 months. Study-level points and caveats: Among thyroid clonotypes expanded above 0.001, most also appeared in blood.

The chain links TRBV20-1 to TRBJ2-1; a possible D gene is TRBD1 (5 bases). Material for sequencing was blood. The sequence was obtained from a woman between 18 and 29 years old with Graves' hyperthyroidism. The CDR3 DNA reads as TGCAGTGCCCCTTTCCAGGGCGAGGAGCAGTTCTTC. Its translation is CSAPFQGEEQFF.